This TCR beta chain was profiled in a study of regulatory T cells in long-lasting Graves disease. Study-wide points: Accuracy was possibly reduced by small sample size.

TCR beta libraries were built with iRepertoire HTBI primers and Arm-PCR of CDR3 regions. MiXCR, applied by TCRdb to the multiplex PCR reads, yields one record per CDR3 protein. The table records around 240,000 distinct CDR3 sequences, around 19% of them present only once. Indicated time point: newly diagnosed GD, antithyroid drugs for less than 3 months. The TCR library was made from RNA that had been extracted from PBMCs in TRIzol. This clonotype was seen ten or more times. Its antigen is as yet unknown. Germline CDR1 is SGHRS and CDR2 is YFSETQ. With 5 bases clipped from V and 1 base from J, the junction kept 6 bases outside the gene matches. This CDR3 contains 15 residues. These same records also appear under a second study, on T cells in Graves' hyperthyroidism and ophthalmopathy. That work states: Patients aged 18 to 65 had newly diagnosed hyperthyroidism that had lasted under 2 months. During a first-round RT-PCR of the TCR CDR3, the HTBI primer set was used.

Sequenced here: peripheral blood mononuclear cells (PBMCs), sampled at new diagnosis, from a patient treated with antithyroid drugs. This chain joins TRBV5-1 and TRBJ2-1; 7 bases agree with TRBD1. The sequence was collected from a woman in her 30s with Graves disease. The CDR3: CASRIQGWSYNEQFF. The CDR3 DNA sequence: TGCGCCAGCAGGATACAGGGGTGGTCCTACAATGAGCAGTTCTTC.